Listed here are 30 T cell receptor beta chains from one sample, sequenced in a study of blood T cell repertoires in COVID-19. Sequenced by immunoSEQ multiplex PCR; TCRdb stores in-frame clones only, minus some. The table includes 120,000 or so clones, 65% to 90% detected once. The source material was peripheral blood. These receptors came from a woman aged 55-75 years with acute or convalescent COVID-19.

Note on this clone: The same CDR3 arises from other DNA sequences in this sample as well. This chain links TRBV7-3 with TRBJ2-5, with 7 positions matching TRBD2. Germline CDR1 SGHTA, CDR2 FQGTGA. The CDR3 has 14 amino acids. After removal of 2 bases from V and 5 bases from J, the junction contained 5 bases not matched to a gene. In nucleotides, the CDR3 is TGTGCCAGCAGCTTAGGCGGGGGTCGGGAGACCCAGTACTTC. It specifies CASSLGGGRETQYF.

This chain uses TRBV21-1 with TRBJ2-7; TRBD1, the D gene given by the table, was not confirmed from the DNA. TRBV21-1 is an annotated pseudogene. The CDR3 sequence is 13 residues long. The CDR3 loop is CASRRDRGGEQYF. In DNA form, the CDR3 reads TGTGCCAGCAGGAGAGACAGGGGCGGCGAGCAGTACTTC.

In DNA form, the CDR3 reads TGTGCCAGCAGCCTAGAGTGGGGGCGGACTGAAGCTTTCTTT. Translating gives CASSLEWGRTEAFF. This chain links TRBV7-2 with TRBJ1-1; weak D call: TRBD1 (6 bases). The V gene lost 5 bases and the J gene lost 5 bases, with 15 bases spanning the gap. CDR1 SGHTA and CDR2 FQGNSA come from the germline V gene. The CDR3 is made up of 14 amino acids.

This chain uses TRBV12-3 or TRBV12-4 with TRBJ1-1, with D tentatively TRBD1 (6 bases). V was pared by 7 bases and J by 11 bases, with 20 bases between. The CDR3 length is 13 residues. The CDR3 DNA reads TGTGCCAGCAACCAGGGGACCCACACGGACGCTTTCTTT. Translated, it gives CASNQGTHTDAFF.

The chain employs TRBV18 and TRBJ2-7; TRBD2 might be the D (6 bases). This CDR3 contains 16 residues. Trimming took 3 bases from V and 6 from J, leaving 21 bases between them. The V gene's germline CDR1 is KGHSH and CDR2 LQKENI. CDR3 loop: CASSPTRLDSTREQYF. CDR3 nucleotide sequence: TGTGCCAGCTCACCGACAAGACTAGACAGCACACGCGAGCAGTACTTC.

The chain joins TRBV28 to TRBJ1-1; D gene ambiguous. The CDR3 has 14 residues. V dropped 1 base and J dropped 11 bases, with 17 bases sitting between them. The V gene's germline CDR1 is MDHEN and CDR2 SYDVKM. CDR3 region: CASSLSEGRGLAFF. The CDR3, as DNA: TGTGCCAGCAGTTTATCTGAGGGTCGAGGGCTCGCTTTCTTT.

J is TRBJ2-7 and V is TRBV25-1; 10 bases match TRBD1. Germline CDR1 and CDR2: MGHDK and SYGVNS. The CDR3 is made up of 16 amino acids. Trimming removed 4 bases from V and 5 bases from J; junction bases left unmatched: 11. CDR3 coding DNA: TGTGCCAGCAGTGGGATCCCGGGACAGGGGTCGAACGAGCAGTACTTC. Translated: CASSGIPGQGSNEQYF.

The chain links TRBV5-1 to TRBJ1-2; D is perhaps TRBD1 (5 bases). Trimming left V 4 bases short and J 4 bases short, with 11 bases between. Germline V lookup: CDR1 SGHRS, CDR2 YFSETQ. The CDR3 length is 13 residues. The CDR3 DNA is TGCGCCAGCAGCACGACCCAGGGCTATGGCTACACCTTC. Its translation: CASSTTQGYGYTF.

This sequence joins TRBV11-1 and TRBJ2-3, with 9 positions matching TRBD1. Per germline, CDR1 SGHAT and CDR2 FQDESV (reference sequence). V was clipped by 5 bases and J by 2 bases; unmatched bases: 8. The CDR3 totals 16 residues. This chain's CDR3 is CASSHSGTGHTDTQYF. The DNA for the CDR3 is TGTGCCAGCAGCCACTCCGGGACAGGGCACACAGATACGCAGTATTTT.

The chain combines TRBV15 with TRBJ1-3; TRBD1 aligns across 9 bases. Germline V CDR1 and CDR2: LNHNV, YYDKDF (reference sequence). CDR3 length: 15 amino acids. The V segment lost 4 bases and the J segment 4 bases; nucleotides outside the gene matches: 5. Here the CDR3 reads CATSIDRGSGNTIYF. The CDR3 DNA reads TGTGCCACCAGCATTGACAGGGGGTCAGGAAACACCATATATTTT.

The chain carries TRBV2 and TRBJ1-4; D is uncertain. The CDR3 covers 15 residues. Germline values: CDR1 SNHLY, CDR2 FYNNEI. Between the trimmed V and J ends, which lost 1 base and 4 bases, there was a span of 10 bases. The DNA for the CDR3 is TGTGCCAGCAGTGAAGATGGGCAGGTTAATGAAAAACTGTTTTTT. Translated: CASSEDGQVNEKLFF.

The rearrangement links TRBV6-2 or TRBV6-3 to TRBJ2-7; TRBD2 matches at 14 bases. CDR1 and CDR2 from the germline V gene are MNHEY and SVGEGT. The CDR3 consists of 19 residues. Unmatched junction bases numbered 13, after V lost 4 bases and J lost 2 bases. CDR3 in DNA: TGTGCCAGCAGTTCCCCCGGGACTAGCGGGGGCCGGGGAGCCTACGAGCAGTACTTC. Protein: CASSSPGTSGGRGAYEQYF.

The chain links TRBV7-9 to TRBJ2-1, with 13 bases lining up with TRBD2. Germline V CDR1 and CDR2: SEHNR, FQNEAQ (reference sequence). The CDR3 is 15 residues long. V was clipped by 8 bases and J by 3 bases; unmatched bases: 4. Written as DNA, the CDR3 is TGTGCCAGCGAGAGGACTAGCGGGGGCTACAATGAGCAGTTCTTC. This codes for CASERTSGGYNEQFF.

This chain joins TRBV30 and TRBJ1-2; D gene unclear. Trimming removed 8 bases at V and 4 bases at J, with 11 bases between. Germline values: CDR1 GTSNPN, CDR2 SVGIG (reference sequence). There are 11 residues in the CDR3. The CDR3 here is CAHGRLYGYTF. The CDR3 DNA sequence: TGTGCCCATGGGAGGCTCTATGGCTACACCTTC.

The chain's CDR3 is CASSPVGYQGVEQYF. In DNA, the CDR3 is TGTGCCAGCAGCCCCGTTGGCTACCAGGGGGTCGAGCAGTACTTC. The chain uses TRBV3-1 (or the pseudogene TRBV3-2) and TRBJ2-7; 7 positions match TRBD1. The ends lost 4 bases at V and 6 bases at J; junction bases unmatched: 12. This CDR3 comprises 15 residues. Germline V CDR1 and CDR2: LGHDT, YNNKEL (reference sequence).

Here the CDR3 reads CASSFPGQGVTEAFF. The CDR3 nucleotides read TGTGCCAGCAGTTTCCCGGGACAGGGCGTTACTGAAGCTTTCTTT. The genes are TRBV6-5 and TRBJ1-1, with 9 nucleotides matching TRBD1. With V trimmed by 4 bases and J by 5 bases, 8 bases remained unmatched. The CDR3 extends over 15 amino acids. The germline gives CDR1 MNHEY, CDR2 SVGAGI.

The chain uses TRBV5-4 and TRBJ2-3; 11 positions match TRBD1. The CDR3 is 15 amino acids. Trimming removed 4 bases from V and 4 bases from J; junction bases left unmatched: 5. The V gene's germline CDR1 is SGHNT and CDR2 YYREEE (reference sequence). The CDR3 spells CASSPGTGGSDTQYF. As DNA, the CDR3 is TGTGCCAGCAGCCCCGGGACAGGGGGTTCAGATACGCAGTATTTT.

The CDR3 DNA sequence: TGTGCCAGCAGCGTAGGTCCCGGACTGGCTCACGAGCAGTACTTC. Its translation is CASSVGPGLAHEQYF. This chain links TRBV9 with TRBJ2-7; perhaps TRBD2 as D (5 bases). The CDR3 length is 15 residues. V lost 0 bases, J lost 5 bases, and 15 bases lay in between. Germline CDR1 reads SGDLS; CDR2 reads YYNGEE.

In this sample, this clone turned up many times. The chain is built from TRBV29-1 and TRBJ1-2; TRBD1 matches at 10 bases. The CDR3 has 14 amino acids. Germline loops: CDR1 SQVTM, CDR2 ANQGSEA. Losses at the gene ends were 7 bases for V and 5 bases for J; bases not matched to a gene: 10. This chain's CDR3 is CSADRGREGYGYTF. CDR3 nucleotide sequence: TGCAGCGCAGACAGGGGGCGAGAAGGGTATGGCTACACCTTC.

This clone was seen only once. The J gene is TRBJ1-6, the V gene TRBV6-5; D possibly corresponds to TRBD1 (5 bases). Per germline, CDR1 MNHEY and CDR2 SVGAGI. The V and J ends lost 6 bases and 5 bases respectively, with 8 bases between them. This CDR3 region has 13 residues. The CDR3 DNA reads as TGTGCCAGCAGCCAGACAGATAATTCACCCCTCCACTTT. Translating it yields CASSQTDNSPLHF.

The chain combines TRBV2 with TRBJ1-4; D is ambiguous. V was clipped by 7 bases and J by 0 bases, with 12 bases between them. Germline V gene data show CDR1 as SNHLY and CDR2 as FYNNEI. The CDR3 is 15 amino acids. CDR3 sequence: CASIRYSSTNEKLFF. DNA of the CDR3: TGTGCCAGCATCCGGTACTCCTCAACTAATGAAAAACTGTTTTTT.

The rearrangement uses TRBV5-6 and TRBJ2-2; 12 positions match TRBD1. With 7 bases clipped from V and 2 bases from J, the junction kept 3 bases outside the gene matches. Germline V gene sequence: CDR1 SGHDT, CDR2 YYEEEE. The CDR3 runs 15 residues. The CDR3 nucleotides are TGTGCCAGCTCCGGGACAGGGGGCAACACCGGGGAGCTGTTTTTT. Its translation: CASSGTGGNTGELFF.

This clone was counted between two and nine times. The sample contains more than one DNA sequence encoding this CDR3. This chain joins TRBV18 and TRBJ1-1; D call uncertain. Trimming removed 3 bases at V and 1 base at J, with 12 bases between. The CDR3 extends over 15 amino acids. CDR1 KGHSH and CDR2 LQKENI come from the germline V gene. The CDR3: CASSPGRAANTEAFF. CDR3 DNA: TGTGCCAGCTCACCGGGTCGAGCGGCGAACACTGAAGCTTTCTTT.

The V call is TRBV7-2, the J call TRBJ2-7; 8 nucleotides match TRBD1. This CDR3 has 14 amino acids. With V trimmed by 5 bases and J by 1 base, 4 bases remained unmatched. The germline gives CDR1 SGHTA, CDR2 FQGNSA. Written as DNA, the CDR3 is TGTGCCAGCAGCATACAGGGGGATTCCTACGAGCAGTACTTC. Translation: CASSIQGDSYEQYF.

V and J are TRBV5-1 and TRBJ1-2, with a weak D call TRBD1 (5 bases). The V end was cut by 4 bases, the J end by 4 bases, with 14 bases between. This CDR3 is built from 14 residues. Germline CDR1 is SGHRS and CDR2 is YFSETQ. The CDR3 sequence is CASSLGRVLYGYTF. CDR3 bases: TGCGCCAGCAGCCTGGGCAGGGTGCTCTATGGCTACACCTTC.

The chain recombines TRBV6-5 with TRBJ2-5, with D unclear. Between the trimmed V and J ends, which lost 2 bases and 2 bases, there was a span of 15 bases. Germline V CDR1 and CDR2: MNHEY, SVGAGI. This CDR3 region has 16 residues. The CDR3 DNA reads TGTGCCAGCAGTTACGATCCTGAAGGAGTACAAGAGACCCAGTACTTC. Translation gives CASSYDPEGVQETQYF.

The chain uses TRBV11-3 and TRBJ1-4; D perhaps matches TRBD1 (6 bases). V lost 6 bases, J lost 7 bases, and 15 bases lay in between. Germline CDR1 and CDR2: SGHNT and YENEEA. The CDR3 has 14 residues. Here the CDR3 reads CASSQGREGEKLFF. CDR3 bases: TGTGCCAGCAGTCAGGGGAGAGAAGGTGAAAAACTGTTTTTT.

The chain links TRBV6-5 to TRBJ1-1, with D perhaps matching TRBD1 (5 bases). The ends were cut back, 5 bases at V and 4 bases at J, with 11 bases in the middle. CDR3 size: 13 residues. Germline loops: CDR1 MNHEY, CDR2 SVGAGI. The CDR3 DNA reads TGTGCCAGCAGTCACACAGGTGGCACTGAAGCTTTCTTT. Protein product: CASSHTGGTEAFF.

The sample holds one count of this clone. The chain links TRBV27 to TRBJ1-1, with 8 bases identical to TRBD1. Germline lookup yields CDR1 MNHEY and CDR2 SMNVEV (reference sequence). This CDR3 is 13 amino acids long. J was trimmed by 11 bases and V by 5 bases; bases with no gene match: 10. CDR3 DNA: TGTGCCAGCAGTGCGACAGGGGTTTTGTCGGCTTTCTTT. It codes for CASSATGVLSAFF.

The V gene is TRBV28, the J gene TRBJ1-1; 7 bases line up with TRBD1. This CDR3 region has 12 residues. The V segment lost 8 bases and the J segment 5 bases; nucleotides outside the gene matches: 5. Germline V CDR1 and CDR2: MDHEN, SYDVKM. The CDR3: CASAQQGTEAFF. CDR3 sequence (DNA): TGTGCCAGCGCCCAACAGGGGACTGAAGCTTTCTTT.